This record covers a single T cell receptor beta chain. This specimen belongs to a study of OX40 agonist ivuxolimab in advanced cancers. Study context: The study enrolled dose-escalation patients with hepatocellular carcinoma, melanoma, renal cell or head and neck cancer.

Libraries were prepared by immunoSEQ multiplex PCR; TCRdb keeps only in-frame clonotypes and omits some of them. Of 20,000 to 30,000 clones in the sample, 75% to 85% were seen once. The CDR3 extends over 15 amino acids. V was shortened by 2 bases and J by 4 bases, with 9 bases between the two germline ends. CDR1 and CDR2 from the germline V gene are SGHAT and FQNNGV. V and J are TRBV11-2 and TRBJ1-6; D remains ambiguous. The sample here was CD4+ or CD8+ T cells sorted from blood, taken in a trial of the OX40 agonist ivuxolimab. This TCR came from an adult with an advanced solid tumor such as melanoma, head and neck, liver or kidney cancer. The CDR3 DNA follows: TGTGCCAGCAGCTTACCGGCTGGTTATAATTCACCCCTCCACTTT. This gives the protein CASSLPAGYNSPLHF. The whole variable domain, remainder taken from reference TRBV11-2 and TRBJ1-6, is EAGVAQSPRYKIIEKRQSVAFWCNPISGHATLYWYQQILGQGPKLLIQFQNNGVVDDSQLPKDRFSAERLKGVDSTLKIQPAKLEDSAVYLCASSLPAGYNSPLHFGNGTRLTVT.